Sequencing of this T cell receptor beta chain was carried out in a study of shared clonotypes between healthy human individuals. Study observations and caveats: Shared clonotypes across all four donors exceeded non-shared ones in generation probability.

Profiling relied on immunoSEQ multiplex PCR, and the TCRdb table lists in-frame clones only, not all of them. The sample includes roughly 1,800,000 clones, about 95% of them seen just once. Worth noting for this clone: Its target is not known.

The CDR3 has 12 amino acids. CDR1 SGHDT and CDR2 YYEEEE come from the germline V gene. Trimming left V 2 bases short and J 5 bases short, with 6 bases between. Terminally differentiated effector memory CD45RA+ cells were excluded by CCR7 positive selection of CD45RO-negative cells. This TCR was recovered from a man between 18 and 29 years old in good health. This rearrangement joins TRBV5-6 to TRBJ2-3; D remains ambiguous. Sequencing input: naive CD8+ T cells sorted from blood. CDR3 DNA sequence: TGTGCCAGCAGCTTACGAGGAGATACGCAGTATTTT. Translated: CASSLRGDTQYF. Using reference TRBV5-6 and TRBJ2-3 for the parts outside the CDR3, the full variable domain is DAGVTQSPTHLIKTRGQQVTLRCSPKSGHDTVSWYQQALGQGPQFIFQYYEEEERQRGNFPDRFSGHQFPNYSSELNVNALLLGDSALYLCASSLRGDTQYFGPGTRLTVL.